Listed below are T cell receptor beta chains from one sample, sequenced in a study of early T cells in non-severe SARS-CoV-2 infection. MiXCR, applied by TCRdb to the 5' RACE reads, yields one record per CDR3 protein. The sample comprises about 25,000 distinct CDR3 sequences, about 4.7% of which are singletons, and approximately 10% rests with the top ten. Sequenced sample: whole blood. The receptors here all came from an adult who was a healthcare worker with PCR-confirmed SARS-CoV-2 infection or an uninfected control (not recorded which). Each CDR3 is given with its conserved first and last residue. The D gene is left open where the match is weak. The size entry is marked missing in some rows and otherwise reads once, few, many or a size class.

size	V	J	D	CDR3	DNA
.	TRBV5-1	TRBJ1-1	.	CASSSNPANTEAFF	TGCGCCAGCAGCTCCAACCCGGCGAACACTGAAGCTTTCTTT
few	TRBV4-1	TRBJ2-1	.	CASSQDLSEGWNEQFF	TGCGCCAGCAGCCAAGATCTATCGGAGGGGTGGAATGAGCAGTTCTTC
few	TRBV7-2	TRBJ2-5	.	CASSSLGPETQYF	TGTGCCAGCAGCTCGCTAGGCCCGGAGACCCAGTACTTC
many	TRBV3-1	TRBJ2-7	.	CASSQGSRYEQYF	TGTGCCAGCAGCCAAGGAAGTAGGTACGAGCAGTACTTC
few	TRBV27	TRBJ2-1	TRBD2	CASSLSGTEQFF	TGTGCCAGCAGTCTTAGCGGGACTGAGCAGTTCTTC
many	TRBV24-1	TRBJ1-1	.	CATSLGGRTEAFF	TGTGCCACCAGCCTCGGGGGGAGAACTGAAGCTTTCTTT
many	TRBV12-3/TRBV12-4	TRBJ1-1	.	CASTQGMNTEAFF	TGTGCCAGCACACAGGGTATGAACACTGAAGCTTTCTTT
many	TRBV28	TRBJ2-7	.	CASSLLQGSNEQYF	TGTGCCAGCAGTTTGCTGCAGGGTTCCAACGAGCAGTACTTC
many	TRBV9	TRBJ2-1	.	CASSVGGASSYNEQFF	TGTGCCAGCAGCGTTGGCGGGGCTAGCTCCTACAATGAGCAGTTCTTC
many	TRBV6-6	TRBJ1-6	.	CASTSGGHSPLHF	TGTGCCAGCACCTCCGGGGGCCATTCACCCCTCCACTTT
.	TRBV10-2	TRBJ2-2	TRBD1	CASSEGQGANTGELFF	TGCGCCAGCAGTGAGGGGCAGGGGGCGAACACCGGGGAGCTGTTTTTT
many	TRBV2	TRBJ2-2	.	CASSEVSVRNTGELFF	TGTGCCAGCAGTGAAGTCAGTGTTCGGAACACCGGGGAGCTGTTTTTT
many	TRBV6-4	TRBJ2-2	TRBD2	CASSPLAWNTGELFF	TGTGCCAGCAGTCCACTAGCGTGGAACACCGGGGAGCTGTTTTTT
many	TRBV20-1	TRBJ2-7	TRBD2	CSAPNPGTSVNEQYF	TGCAGTGCCCCAAACCCCGGGACTAGCGTAAACGAGCAGTACTTC
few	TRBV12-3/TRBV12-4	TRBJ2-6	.	CASSLGRPEGRRSGANVLTF	TGTGCCAGCAGTTTAGGGCGACCCGAAGGCCGGCGCTCTGGGGCCAACGTCCTGACTTTC
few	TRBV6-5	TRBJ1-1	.	CASSYLTANTEAFF	TGTGCCAGCAGTTACTTGACAGCGAACACTGAAGCTTTCTTT
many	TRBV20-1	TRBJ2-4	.	CSAMLAKNIQYF	TGCAGTGCTATGTTAGCCAAAAACATTCAGTACTTC
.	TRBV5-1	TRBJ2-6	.	CASSSTALSGANVLTF	TGCGCCAGCAGCTCGACAGCCCTCTCTGGGGCCAACGTCCTGACTTTC
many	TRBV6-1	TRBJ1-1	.	CASSWAGVNTEAFF	TGTGCCAGCAGTTGGGCAGGGGTGAACACTGAAGCTTTCTTT
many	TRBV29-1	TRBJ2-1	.	CSGQGSYNEQFF	TGCAGCGGGCAGGGCTCCTACAATGAGCAGTTCTTC
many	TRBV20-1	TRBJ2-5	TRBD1	CSARELRDRGETQYF	TGCAGTGCTAGAGAGCTAAGGGACAGGGGAGAGACCCAGTACTTC
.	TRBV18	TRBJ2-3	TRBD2	CASSPRAGEGYTQYF	TGTGCCAGCTCACCACGAGCGGGAGAGGGGTATACGCAGTATTTT
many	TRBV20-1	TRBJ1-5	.	CSASPASFNQPQHF	TGCAGTGCTAGCCCGGCCTCCTTCAATCAGCCCCAGCATTTT
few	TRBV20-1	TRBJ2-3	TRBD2	CSAGGASGRALDTQYF	TGCAGTGCTGGCGGAGCTAGCGGGAGGGCCTTAGATACGCAGTATTTT
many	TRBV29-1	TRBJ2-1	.	CSFRDQGRPYNEQFF	TGCAGCTTCCGTGACCAGGGGAGGCCCTACAATGAGCAGTTCTTC
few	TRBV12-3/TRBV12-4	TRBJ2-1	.	CASRPPGDEQFF	TGTGCCAGCAGGCCTCCGGGGGATGAGCAGTTCTTC
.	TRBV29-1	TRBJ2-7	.	CSAGTSTYEQYF	TGCAGCGCAGGGACCTCCACCTACGAGCAGTACTTC
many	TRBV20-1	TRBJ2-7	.	CSASGSPHEQYF	TGCAGTGCTAGCGGGAGTCCGCACGAGCAGTACTTC
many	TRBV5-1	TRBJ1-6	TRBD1	CASSLTGVNSPLHF	TGCGCCAGCAGCTTGACAGGGGTTAATTCACCCCTCCACTTT
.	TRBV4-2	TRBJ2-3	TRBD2	CASSQDSLLAGRLSTDTQYF	TGTGCCAGCAGCCAAGACAGTTTACTAGCGGGAAGGCTAAGCACAGATACGCAGTATTTT
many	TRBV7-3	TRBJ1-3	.	CASSSNGAGNTIYF	TGTGCCAGCAGCTCAAATGGGGCTGGAAACACCATATATTTT
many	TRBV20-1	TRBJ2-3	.	CSARADELKYF	TGCAGTGCTCGGGCGGATGAACTCAAGTATTTT
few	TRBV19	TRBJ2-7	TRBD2	CASRARTSGNYEQYF	TGTGCCAGTAGGGCACGAACTAGCGGAAACTACGAGCAGTACTTC
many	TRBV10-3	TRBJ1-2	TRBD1	CAITDRGDYGYTF	TGTGCCATCACTGACAGGGGGGACTATGGCTACACCTTC
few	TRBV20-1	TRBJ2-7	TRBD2	CSAAGLAGGSPLSKQYF	TGCAGTGCCGCGGGACTAGCGGGAGGCTCTCCCCTTAGTAAGCAGTACTTC
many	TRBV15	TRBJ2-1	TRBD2	CATSRDGLAGGPTDNEQFF	TGTGCCACCAGCAGAGATGGGCTAGCGGGAGGGCCTACGGACAATGAGCAGTTCTTC
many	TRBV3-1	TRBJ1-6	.	CASSQGTDNSPLHF	TGTGCCAGCAGCCAAGGGACAGATAATTCACCCCTCCACTTT
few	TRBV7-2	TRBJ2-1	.	CASSLSGSNEQFF	TGTGCCAGCAGCTTAAGCGGCTCCAATGAGCAGTTCTTC
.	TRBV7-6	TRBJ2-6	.	CASSLAGSGVANVLTF	TGTGCCAGCAGCTTAGCGGGCAGCGGAGTGGCCAACGTCCTGACTTTC
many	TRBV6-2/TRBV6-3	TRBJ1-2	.	CASTLNGRAAAGYTF	TGTGCCAGCACCCTTAATGGACGCGCGGCCGCCGGCTACACCTTC
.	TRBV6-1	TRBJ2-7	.	CVSSGIRLGTYEQYF	TGTGTCAGCAGTGGTATACGGCTAGGGACCTACGAGCAGTACTTC
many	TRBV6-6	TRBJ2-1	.	CASRPQQGSSNEQFF	TGTGCCAGCAGGCCTCAACAGGGTTCGAGCAATGAGCAGTTCTTC
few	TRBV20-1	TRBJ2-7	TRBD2	CSAATRGGLYEQYF	TGCAGTGCCGCCACCCGGGGGGGACTTTACGAGCAGTACTTC
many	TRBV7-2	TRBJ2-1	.	CASSFLNSYNEQFF	TGTGCCAGCAGCTTCTTAAACTCCTACAATGAGCAGTTCTTC
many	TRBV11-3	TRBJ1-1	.	CASSSGPSNTEAFF	TGTGCCAGCAGCTCGGGACCTTCGAACACTGAAGCTTTCTTT
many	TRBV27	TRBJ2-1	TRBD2	CASSLPMGGGKSEQFF	TGTGCCAGCAGTTTACCGATGGGCGGGGGGAAGAGTGAGCAGTTCTTC
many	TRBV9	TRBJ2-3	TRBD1	CASSAGTGKTDTQYF	TGTGCCAGCAGCGCCGGGACAGGGAAGACAGATACGCAGTATTTT
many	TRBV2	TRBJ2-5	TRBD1	CASSVQTGGLETQYF	TGTGCCAGCAGTGTCCAGACAGGGGGCCTAGAGACCCAGTACTTC
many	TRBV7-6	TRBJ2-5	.	CASSLYGGASVETQYF	TGTGCCAGCAGCTTATATGGAGGGGCATCGGTTGAGACCCAGTACTTC
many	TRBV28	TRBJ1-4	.	CASHVGGTNEKLFF	TGTGCCAGCCATGTGGGAGGTACTAATGAAAAACTGTTTTTT
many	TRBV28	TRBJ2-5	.	CASLGGETQYF	TGTGCCAGCCTTGGTGGAGAGACCCAGTACTTC
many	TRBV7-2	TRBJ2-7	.	CASSLARERLCEQYF	TGTGCCAGCAGCTTAGCGAGGGAGAGGCTGTGCGAGCAGTACTTC
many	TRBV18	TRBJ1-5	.	CASSPPASNQPQHF	TGTGCCAGCTCACCGCCAGCGAGCAATCAGCCCCAGCATTTT
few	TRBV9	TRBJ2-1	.	CASSVRGQGGFNEQFF	TGTGCCAGCAGCGTAAGGGGCCAGGGAGGATTCAATGAGCAGTTCTTC
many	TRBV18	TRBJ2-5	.	CASSHPGFRETQYF	TGTGCCAGCTCACATCCGGGTTTCCGAGAGACCCAGTACTTC
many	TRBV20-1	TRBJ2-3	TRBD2	CSASWLAEKGDTQYF	TGCAGTGCTAGCTGGCTAGCGGAAAAGGGAGATACGCAGTATTTT